What follows describes a single TCR beta chain. Its specificity is unknown. These data come from a study of shared clonotypes between healthy human individuals. The study, taken as a whole, reports: Represented diversity, genetic and exposure-history alike, was limited by few donors.

Germline V lookup: CDR1 MGHDK, CDR2 SYGVNS. V lost 5 bases and J 4 bases, leaving 15 bases between the germline ends. The CDR3 runs to 15 residues. Assay used: immunoSEQ multiplex PCR; TCRdb lists only in-frame clones, some missing. The table includes over 850,000 clones, about 84% detected once. The receptor was isolated from a man younger than 35 in good health. Some clones in this sample may be carry-over from other donors' samples. Source material: memory CD4+ T cells from PBMCs. As to subset: CD45RA-negative fraction. The chain links TRBV25-1 to TRBJ2-1; a weak D match, TRBD1 (5 bases). CDR3 DNA: TGTGCCAGCAGTCCGTACAGGACACTTTACAATGAGCAGTTCTTC. Its translation: CASSPYRTLYNEQFF.